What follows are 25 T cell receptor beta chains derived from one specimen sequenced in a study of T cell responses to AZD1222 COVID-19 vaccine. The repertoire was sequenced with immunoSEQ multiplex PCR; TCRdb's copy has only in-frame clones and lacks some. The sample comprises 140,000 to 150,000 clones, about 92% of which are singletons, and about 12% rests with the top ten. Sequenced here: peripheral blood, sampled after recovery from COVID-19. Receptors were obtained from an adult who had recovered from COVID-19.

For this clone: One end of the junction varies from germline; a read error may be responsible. In nucleotides, the CDR3 is TGTGCCAGCAGGGCCGGGGGCAGGGAAGTTTTC. Translated: CASRAGGREVF. This chain links TRBV27 with TRBJ1-5; the D gene is possibly TRBD1 (6 bases). The CDR3 spans 11 residues. Germline CDR1 MNHEY, CDR2 SMNVEV (reference sequence).

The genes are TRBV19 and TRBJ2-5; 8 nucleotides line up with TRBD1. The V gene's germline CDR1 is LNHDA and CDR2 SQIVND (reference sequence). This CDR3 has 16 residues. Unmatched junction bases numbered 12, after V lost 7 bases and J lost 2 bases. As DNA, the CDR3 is TGTGCCAGTAAGAGGACAGGGATTGGGGAACAAGAGACCCAGTACTTC. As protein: CASKRTGIGEQETQYF.

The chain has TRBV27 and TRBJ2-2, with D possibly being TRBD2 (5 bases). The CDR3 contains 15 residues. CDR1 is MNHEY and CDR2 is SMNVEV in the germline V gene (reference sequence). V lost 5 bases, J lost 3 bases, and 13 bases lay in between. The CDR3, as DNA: TGTGCCAGCAGTACACATAGCGAGGACACCGGGGAGCTGTTTTTT. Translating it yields CASSTHSEDTGELFF.

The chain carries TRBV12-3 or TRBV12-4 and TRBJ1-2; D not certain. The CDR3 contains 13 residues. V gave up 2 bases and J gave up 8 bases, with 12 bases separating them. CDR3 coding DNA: TGTGCCAGCAGTTTAACCCTCAATCCGGGCTACACCTTC. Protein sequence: CASSLTLNPGYTF.

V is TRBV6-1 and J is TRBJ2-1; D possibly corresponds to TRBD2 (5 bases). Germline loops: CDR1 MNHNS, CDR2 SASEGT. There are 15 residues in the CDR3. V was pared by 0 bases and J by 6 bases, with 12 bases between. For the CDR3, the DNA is TGTGCCAGCAGTGAAGCGAGGGCCTGGGGCAATGAGCAGTTCTTC. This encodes CASSEARAWGNEQFF.

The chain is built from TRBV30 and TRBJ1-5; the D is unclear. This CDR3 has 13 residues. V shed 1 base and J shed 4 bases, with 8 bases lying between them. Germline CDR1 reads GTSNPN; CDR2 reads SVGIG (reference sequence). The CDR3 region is CAWSEYGNQPQHF. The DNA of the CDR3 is TGTGCCTGGAGTGAGTACGGGAATCAGCCCCAGCATTTT.

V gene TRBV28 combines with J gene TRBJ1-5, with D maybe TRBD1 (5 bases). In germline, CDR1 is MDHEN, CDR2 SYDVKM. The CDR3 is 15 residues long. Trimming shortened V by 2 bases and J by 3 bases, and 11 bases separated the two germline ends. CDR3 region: CASSLVSRDNQPQHF. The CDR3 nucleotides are TGTGCCAGCAGTTTAGTGAGCAGGGACAATCAGCCCCAGCATTTT.

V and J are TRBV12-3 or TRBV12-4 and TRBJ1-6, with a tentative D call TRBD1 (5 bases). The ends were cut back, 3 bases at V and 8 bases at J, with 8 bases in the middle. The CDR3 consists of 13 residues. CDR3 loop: CASSFRADSPLHF. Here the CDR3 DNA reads TGTGCCAGCAGTTTCAGGGCGGATTCACCCCTCCACTTT.

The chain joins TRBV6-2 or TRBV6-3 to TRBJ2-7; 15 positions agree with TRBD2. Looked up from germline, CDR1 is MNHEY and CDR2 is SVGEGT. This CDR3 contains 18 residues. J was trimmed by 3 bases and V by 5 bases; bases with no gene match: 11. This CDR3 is CASSKGTSGRMMDYEQYF. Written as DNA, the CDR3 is TGTGCCAGCAGTAAGGGGACTAGCGGGAGGATGATGGACTACGAGCAGTACTTC.

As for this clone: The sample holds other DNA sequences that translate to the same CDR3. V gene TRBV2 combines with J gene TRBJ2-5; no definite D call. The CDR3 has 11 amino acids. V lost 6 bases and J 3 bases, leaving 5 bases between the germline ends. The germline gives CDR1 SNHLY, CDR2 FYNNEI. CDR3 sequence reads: CASSREETQYF. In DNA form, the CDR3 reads TGTGCCAGCAGCCGGGAAGAGACCCAGTACTTC.

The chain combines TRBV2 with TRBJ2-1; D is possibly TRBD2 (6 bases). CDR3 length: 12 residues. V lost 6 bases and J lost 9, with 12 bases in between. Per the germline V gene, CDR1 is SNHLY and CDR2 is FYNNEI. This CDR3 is CASRGGRSEQFF. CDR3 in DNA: TGTGCCAGCAGGGGGGGACGCAGTGAGCAGTTCTTC.

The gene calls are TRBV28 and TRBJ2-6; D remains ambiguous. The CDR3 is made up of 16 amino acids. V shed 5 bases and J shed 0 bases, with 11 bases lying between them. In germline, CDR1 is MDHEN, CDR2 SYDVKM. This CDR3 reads CASSTIKYSGANVLTF. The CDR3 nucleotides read TGTGCCAGCAGTACAATAAAATACTCTGGGGCCAACGTCCTGACTTTC.

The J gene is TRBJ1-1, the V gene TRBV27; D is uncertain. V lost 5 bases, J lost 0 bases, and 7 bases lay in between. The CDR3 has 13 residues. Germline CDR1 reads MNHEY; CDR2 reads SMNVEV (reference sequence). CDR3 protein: CASSVTVNTEAFF. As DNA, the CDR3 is TGTGCCAGCAGTGTTACAGTGAACACTGAAGCTTTCTTT.

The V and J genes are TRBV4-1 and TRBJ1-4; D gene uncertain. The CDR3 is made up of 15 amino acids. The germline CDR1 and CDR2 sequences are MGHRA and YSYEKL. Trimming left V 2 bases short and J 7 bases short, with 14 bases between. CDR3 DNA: TGCGCCAGCAGCCAACTATTACGCCTAAGTGAAAAACTGTTTTTT. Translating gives CASSQLLRLSEKLFF.

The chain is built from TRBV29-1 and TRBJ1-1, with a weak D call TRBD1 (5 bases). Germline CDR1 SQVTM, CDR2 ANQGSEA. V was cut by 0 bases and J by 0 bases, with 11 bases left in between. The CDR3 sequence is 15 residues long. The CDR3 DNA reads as TGCAGCGTTGAAGAGGACCGGGGCCTGAACACTGAAGCTTTCTTT. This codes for CSVEEDRGLNTEAFF.

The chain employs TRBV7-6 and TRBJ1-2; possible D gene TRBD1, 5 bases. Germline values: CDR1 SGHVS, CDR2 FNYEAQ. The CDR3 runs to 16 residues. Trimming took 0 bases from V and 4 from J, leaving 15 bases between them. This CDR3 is CASSLAADKGSYGYTF. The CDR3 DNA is TGTGCCAGCAGCTTAGCGGCGGACAAGGGATCCTATGGCTACACCTTC.

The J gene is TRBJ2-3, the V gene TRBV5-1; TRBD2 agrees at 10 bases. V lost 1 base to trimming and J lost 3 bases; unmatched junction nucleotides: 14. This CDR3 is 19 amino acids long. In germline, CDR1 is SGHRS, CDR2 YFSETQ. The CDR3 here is CASSLPSGRGYTRTDTQYF. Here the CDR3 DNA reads TGCGCCAGCAGCTTGCCTAGCGGGAGAGGCTACACGAGGACAGATACGCAGTATTTT.

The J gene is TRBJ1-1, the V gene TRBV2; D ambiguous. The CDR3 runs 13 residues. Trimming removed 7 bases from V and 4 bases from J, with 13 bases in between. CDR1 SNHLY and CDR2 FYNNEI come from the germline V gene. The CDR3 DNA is TGTGCCAGCAAGGAATTACTGGGCACTGAAGCTTTCTTT. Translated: CASKELLGTEAFF.

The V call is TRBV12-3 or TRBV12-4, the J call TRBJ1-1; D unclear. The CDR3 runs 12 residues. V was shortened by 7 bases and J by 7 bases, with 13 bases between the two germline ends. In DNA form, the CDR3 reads TGTGCCAGCACCCAGATCGGATTTGAAGCTTTCTTT. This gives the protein CASTQIGFEAFF.

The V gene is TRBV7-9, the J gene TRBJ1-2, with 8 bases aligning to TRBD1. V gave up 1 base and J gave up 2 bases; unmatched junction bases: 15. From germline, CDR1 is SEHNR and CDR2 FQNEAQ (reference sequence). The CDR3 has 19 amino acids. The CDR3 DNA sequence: TGTGCCAGCAGCTTAGGGGGCAGGGGGCTCAAAACTAGGAACTATGGCTACACCTTC. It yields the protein CASSLGGRGLKTRNYGYTF.

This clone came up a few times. The CDR3 sequence: CASSDTPSGDYNEQFF. CDR3 DNA: TGTGCCAGCAGTGACACTCCCTCGGGGGACTACAATGAGCAGTTCTTC. The chain uses TRBV6-4 and TRBJ2-1; TRBD2 might be the D (6 bases). CDR3 length: 16 amino acids. With 2 bases removed from V and 3 bases from J, the gap between germline ends came to 14 bases. CDR1 and CDR2 (germline): MRHNA, SNTAGT.

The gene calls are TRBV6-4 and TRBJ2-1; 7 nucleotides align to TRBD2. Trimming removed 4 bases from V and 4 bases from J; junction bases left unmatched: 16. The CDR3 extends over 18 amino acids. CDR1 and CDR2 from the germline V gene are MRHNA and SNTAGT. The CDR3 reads CASSGDSSGGSNYNEQFF. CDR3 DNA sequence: TGTGCCAGCAGTGGGGATAGTTCGGGAGGATCTAATTACAATGAGCAGTTCTTC.

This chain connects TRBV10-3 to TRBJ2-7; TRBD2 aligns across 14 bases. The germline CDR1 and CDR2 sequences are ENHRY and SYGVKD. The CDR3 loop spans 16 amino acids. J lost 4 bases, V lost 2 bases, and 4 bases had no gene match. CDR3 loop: CAISEGLAGGIYEQYF. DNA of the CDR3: TGTGCCATCAGTGAGGGACTAGCGGGGGGAATATACGAGCAGTACTTC.

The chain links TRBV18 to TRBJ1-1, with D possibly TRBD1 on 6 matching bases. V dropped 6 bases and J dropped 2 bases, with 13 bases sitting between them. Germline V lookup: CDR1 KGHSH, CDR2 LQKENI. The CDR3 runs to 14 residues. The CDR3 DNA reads TGTGCCAGCTCCCCCGGACAGATCAACACTGAAGCTTTCTTT. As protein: CASSPGQINTEAFF.

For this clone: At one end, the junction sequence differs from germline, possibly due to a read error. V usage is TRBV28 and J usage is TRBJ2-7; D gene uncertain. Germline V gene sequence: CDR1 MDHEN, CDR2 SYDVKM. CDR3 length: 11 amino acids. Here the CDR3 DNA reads TGTGCCAGCGGTTTAATAAGGGAGCAGTACTTC. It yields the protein CASGLIREQYF.